This T cell receptor (beta chain) was obtained from a study of CD8+ T cells in alopecia areata. For the study at large: Those treated were given oral tofacitinib at 5 to 10 mg twice daily. Study-wide results and limits: Tofacitinib significantly brought down scalp clonality and expanded CD8+ clones among top 100.

Sample treatment: oral pan-JAK inhibitor, 5-10 mg twice daily. For this clone: The antigen is not known. Other nucleotide sequences in the sample specify the same CDR3.

Germline V gene data show CDR1 as SGHAT and CDR2 as FQNNGV. Deletions cut 5 bases from V and 1 base from J, with 9 bases between. This CDR3 has 13 residues. Once RNA had been extracted, it was reverse transcribed into cDNA to act as the sequencing template. TCRdb's copy holds only in-frame clones and misses some; the assay was immunoSEQ multiplex PCR. The sample lists 130,000 or so clones, about 88% occurring once. The specimen was CD8+ T cells sorted from blood, collected at week 4, from a patient treated with tofacitinib. This chain joins TRBV11-2 and TRBJ2-7; maybe TRBD1 (6 bases). This clonotype was sampled from a human donor with alopecia areata. This CDR3 reads CASSLGQSYEQYF. In DNA, the CDR3 is TGTGCCAGCAGCCTCGGACAGTCCTACGAGCAGTACTTC.